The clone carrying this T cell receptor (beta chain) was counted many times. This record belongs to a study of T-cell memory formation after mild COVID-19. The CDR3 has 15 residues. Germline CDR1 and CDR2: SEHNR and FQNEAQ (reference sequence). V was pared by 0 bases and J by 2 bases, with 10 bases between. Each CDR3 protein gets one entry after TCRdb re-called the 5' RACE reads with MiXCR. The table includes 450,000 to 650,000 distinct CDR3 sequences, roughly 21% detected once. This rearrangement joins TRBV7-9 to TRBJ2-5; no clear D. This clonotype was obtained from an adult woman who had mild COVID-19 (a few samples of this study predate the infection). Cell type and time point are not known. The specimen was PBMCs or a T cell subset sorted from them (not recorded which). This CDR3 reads CASSLAPAWQETQYF. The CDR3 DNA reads TGTGCCAGCAGCTTAGCGCCGGCGTGGCAAGAGACCCAGTACTTC.